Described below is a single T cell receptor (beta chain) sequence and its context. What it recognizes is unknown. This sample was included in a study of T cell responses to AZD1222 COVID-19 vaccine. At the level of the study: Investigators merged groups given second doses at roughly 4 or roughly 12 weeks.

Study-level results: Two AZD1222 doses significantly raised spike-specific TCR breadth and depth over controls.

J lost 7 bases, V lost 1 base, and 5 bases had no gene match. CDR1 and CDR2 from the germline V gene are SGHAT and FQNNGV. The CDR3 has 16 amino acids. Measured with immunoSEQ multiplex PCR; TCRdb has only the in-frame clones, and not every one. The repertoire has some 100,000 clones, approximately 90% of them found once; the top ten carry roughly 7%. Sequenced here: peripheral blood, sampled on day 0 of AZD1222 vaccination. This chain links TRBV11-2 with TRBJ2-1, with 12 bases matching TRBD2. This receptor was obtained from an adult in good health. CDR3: CASSLALAGGQNEQFF. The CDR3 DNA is TGTGCCAGCAGCTTAGCCCTAGCGGGGGGGCAAAATGAGCAGTTCTTC.